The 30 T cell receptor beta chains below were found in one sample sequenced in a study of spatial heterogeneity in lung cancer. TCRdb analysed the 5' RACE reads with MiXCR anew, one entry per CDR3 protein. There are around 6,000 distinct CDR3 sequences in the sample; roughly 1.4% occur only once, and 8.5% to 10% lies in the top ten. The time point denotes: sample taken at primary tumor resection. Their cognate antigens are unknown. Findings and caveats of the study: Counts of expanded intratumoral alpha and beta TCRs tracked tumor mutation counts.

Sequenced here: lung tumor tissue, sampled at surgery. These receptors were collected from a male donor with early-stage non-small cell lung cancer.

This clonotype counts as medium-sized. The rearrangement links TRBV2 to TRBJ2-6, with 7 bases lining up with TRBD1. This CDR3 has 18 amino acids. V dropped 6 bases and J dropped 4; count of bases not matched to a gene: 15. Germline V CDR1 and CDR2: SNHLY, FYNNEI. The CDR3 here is CASSVGQETKGGANVLTF. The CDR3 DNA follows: TGTGCCAGCAGCGTCGGACAGGAAACTAAAGGAGGGGCCAACGTCCTGACTTTC.

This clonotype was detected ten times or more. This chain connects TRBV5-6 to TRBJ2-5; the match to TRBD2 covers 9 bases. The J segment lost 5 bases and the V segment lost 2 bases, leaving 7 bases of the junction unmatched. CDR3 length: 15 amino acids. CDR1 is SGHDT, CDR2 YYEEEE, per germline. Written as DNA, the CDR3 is TGTGCCAGCAGCTTTTCTCAGCGGGAGGTCGAGACCCAGTACTTC. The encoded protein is CASSFSQREVETQYF.

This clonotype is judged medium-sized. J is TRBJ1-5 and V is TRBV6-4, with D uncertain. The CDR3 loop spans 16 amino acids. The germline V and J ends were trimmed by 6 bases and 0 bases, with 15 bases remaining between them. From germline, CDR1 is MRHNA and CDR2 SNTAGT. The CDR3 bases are TGTGCCAGCAGACGGCAGACCCCTAATAGCAATCAGCCCCAGCATTTT. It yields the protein CASRRQTPNSNQPQHF.

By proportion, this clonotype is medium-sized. CDR3 loop: CASSLGDYTEAFF. The CDR3 DNA sequence: TGTGCCAGCAGTTTAGGGGACTACACTGAAGCTTTCTTT. The V call is TRBV12-3 or TRBV12-4, the J call TRBJ1-1; TRBD1 might be the D (5 bases). This CDR3 has 13 residues. V dropped 1 base and J dropped 3 bases, with 6 bases sitting between them.

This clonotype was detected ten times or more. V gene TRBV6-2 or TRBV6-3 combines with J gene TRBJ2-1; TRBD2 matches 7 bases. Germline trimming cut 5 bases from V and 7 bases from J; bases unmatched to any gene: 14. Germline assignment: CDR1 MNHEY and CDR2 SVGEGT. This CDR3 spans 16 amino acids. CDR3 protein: CASSNLKRGTPNEQFF. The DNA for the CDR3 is TGTGCCAGCAGTAACCTGAAGCGGGGAACTCCAAATGAGCAGTTCTTC.

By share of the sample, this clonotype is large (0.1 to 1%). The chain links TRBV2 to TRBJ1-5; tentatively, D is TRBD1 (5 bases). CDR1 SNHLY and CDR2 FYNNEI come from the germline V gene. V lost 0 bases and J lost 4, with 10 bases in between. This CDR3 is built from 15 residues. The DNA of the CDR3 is TGTGCCAGCAGTGAAGCGGAGGGGTTTAATCAGCCCCAGCATTTT. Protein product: CASSEAEGFNQPQHF.

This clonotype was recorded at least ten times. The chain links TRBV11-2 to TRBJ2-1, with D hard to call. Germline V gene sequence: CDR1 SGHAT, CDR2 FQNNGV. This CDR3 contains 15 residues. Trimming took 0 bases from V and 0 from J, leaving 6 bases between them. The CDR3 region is CASSLDLSSYNEQFF. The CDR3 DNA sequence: TGTGCCAGCAGCTTAGACTTGAGCTCCTACAATGAGCAGTTCTTC.

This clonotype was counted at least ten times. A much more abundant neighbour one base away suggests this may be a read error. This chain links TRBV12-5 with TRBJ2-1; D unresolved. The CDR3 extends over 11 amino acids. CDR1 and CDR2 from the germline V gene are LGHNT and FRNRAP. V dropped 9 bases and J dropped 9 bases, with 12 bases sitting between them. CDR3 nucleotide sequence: TGTGCTAGCGCGCGAAGTCCTGAGCAGTTCTTC. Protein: CASARSPEQFF.

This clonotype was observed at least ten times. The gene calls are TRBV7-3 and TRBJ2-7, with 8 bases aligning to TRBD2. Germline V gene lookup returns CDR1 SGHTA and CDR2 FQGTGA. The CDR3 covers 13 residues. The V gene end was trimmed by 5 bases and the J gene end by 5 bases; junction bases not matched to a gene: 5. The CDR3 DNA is TGTGCCAGCAGCATCGAGCGGGAGAACGAGCAGTACTTC. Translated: CASSIERENEQYF. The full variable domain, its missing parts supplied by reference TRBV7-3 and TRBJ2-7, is GAGVSQTPSNKVTEKGKYVELRCDPISGHTALYWYRQSLGQGPEFLIYFQGTGAADDSGLPNDRFFAVRPEGSVSTLKIQRTERGDSAVYLCASSIERENEQYFGPGTRLTVT.

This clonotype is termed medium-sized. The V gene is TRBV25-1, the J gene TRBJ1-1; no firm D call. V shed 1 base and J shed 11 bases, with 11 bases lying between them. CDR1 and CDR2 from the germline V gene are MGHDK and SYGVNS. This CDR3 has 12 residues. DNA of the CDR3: TGTGCCAGCAGTGAATCGACCGCCGCGGCTTTCTTT. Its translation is CASSESTAAAFF.

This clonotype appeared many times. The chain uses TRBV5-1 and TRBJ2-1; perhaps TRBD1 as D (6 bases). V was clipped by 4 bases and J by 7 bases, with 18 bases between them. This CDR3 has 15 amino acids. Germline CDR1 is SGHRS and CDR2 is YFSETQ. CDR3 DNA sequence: TGCGCCAGCAGCCTGGGGGCAGGGGTTATGAATGAGCAGTTCTTC. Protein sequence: CASSLGAGVMNEQFF.

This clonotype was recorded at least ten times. The CDR3 is CASSLRLETQYF. The DNA of the CDR3 is TGTGCCAGCAGCTTGCGCCTAGAGACCCAGTACTTC. The chain combines TRBV7-2 with TRBJ2-5; D gene ambiguous. This CDR3 comprises 12 residues. Per germline, CDR1 SGHTA and CDR2 FQGNSA. V lost 3 bases, J lost 4 bases, and 6 bases lay in between.

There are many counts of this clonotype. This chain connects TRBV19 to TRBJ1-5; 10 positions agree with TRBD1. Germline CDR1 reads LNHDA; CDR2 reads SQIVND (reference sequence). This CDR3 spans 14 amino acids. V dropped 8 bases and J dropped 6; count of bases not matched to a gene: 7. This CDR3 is CASSGQGMVQPQHF. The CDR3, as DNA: TGTGCCAGTTCGGGACAGGGGATGGTTCAGCCCCAGCATTTT.

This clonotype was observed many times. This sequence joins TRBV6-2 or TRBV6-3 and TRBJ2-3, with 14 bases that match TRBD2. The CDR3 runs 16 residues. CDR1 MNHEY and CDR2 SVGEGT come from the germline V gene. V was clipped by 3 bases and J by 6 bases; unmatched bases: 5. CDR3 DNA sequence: TGTGCCAGCAGTTATTCTCGGACTAGCGGGGGGGATACGCAGTATTTT. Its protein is CASSYSRTSGGDTQYF.

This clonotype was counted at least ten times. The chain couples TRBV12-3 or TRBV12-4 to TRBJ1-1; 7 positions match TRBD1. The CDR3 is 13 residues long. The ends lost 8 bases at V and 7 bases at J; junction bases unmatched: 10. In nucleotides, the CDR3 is TGTGCCAGCGGCTCGGGACAGTCCTATGAAGCTTTCTTT. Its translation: CASGSGQSYEAFF.

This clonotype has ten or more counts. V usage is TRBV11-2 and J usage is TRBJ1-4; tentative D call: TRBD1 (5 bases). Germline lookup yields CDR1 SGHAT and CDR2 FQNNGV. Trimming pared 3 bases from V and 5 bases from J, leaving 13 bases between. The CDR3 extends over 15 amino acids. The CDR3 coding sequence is TGTGCCAGCAGCTTCGTCGCTGGGACGAATGAAAAACTGTTTTTT. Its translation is CASSFVAGTNEKLFF.

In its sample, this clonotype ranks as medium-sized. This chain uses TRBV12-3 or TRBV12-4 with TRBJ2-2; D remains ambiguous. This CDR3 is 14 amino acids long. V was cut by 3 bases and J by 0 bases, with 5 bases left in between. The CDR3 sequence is CASSFASNTGELFF. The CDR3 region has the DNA TGTGCCAGCAGTTTTGCGTCGAACACCGGGGAGCTGTTTTTT.

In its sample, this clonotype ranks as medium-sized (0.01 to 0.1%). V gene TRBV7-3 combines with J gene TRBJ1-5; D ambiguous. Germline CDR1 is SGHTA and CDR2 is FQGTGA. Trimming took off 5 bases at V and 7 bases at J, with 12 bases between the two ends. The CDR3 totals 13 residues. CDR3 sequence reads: CASSQDPRQPQHF. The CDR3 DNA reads TGTGCCAGCAGCCAGGACCCCAGACAGCCCCAGCATTTT.

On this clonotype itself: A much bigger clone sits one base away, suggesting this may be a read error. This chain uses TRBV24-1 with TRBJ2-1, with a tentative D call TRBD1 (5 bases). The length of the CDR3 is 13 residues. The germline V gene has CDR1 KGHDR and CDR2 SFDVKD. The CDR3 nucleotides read TGTGCCGCCAGTGATCCCTGGGGCGGTGAGCAGTTCTTC. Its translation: CAASDPWGGEQFF.

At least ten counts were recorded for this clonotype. CDR3: CASSIGTRDRRDQPQHF. CDR3 nucleotide sequence: TGTGCCAGTAGTATAGGGACCCGGGACAGGAGGGATCAGCCCCAGCATTTT. The rearrangement joins TRBV19 to TRBJ1-5; 8 positions match TRBD1. V lost 1 base, J lost 5 bases, and 10 bases stayed unmatched. Germline lookup yields CDR1 LNHDA and CDR2 SQIVND (reference sequence). This CDR3 contains 17 residues. The variable domain in full, completed from reference TRBV19 and TRBJ1-5, reads DGGITQSPKYLFRKEGQNVTLSCEQNLNHDAMYWYRQDPGQGLRLIYYSQIVNDFQKGDIAEGYSVSREKKESFPLTVTSAQKNPTAFYLCASSIGTRDRRDQPQHFGDGTRLSIL.

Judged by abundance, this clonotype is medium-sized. CDR3 sequence: CASSPPSGRSDTQYF. As DNA, the CDR3 is TGTGCCAGCTCACCACCTAGCGGGAGGTCAGATACGCAGTATTTT. The chain combines TRBV18 with TRBJ2-3; 10 bases fit TRBD2. CDR3 length: 15 residues. V shed 0 bases, J shed 4 bases, and the junction held 1 base outside the gene matches. From germline, CDR1 is KGHSH and CDR2 LQKENI.

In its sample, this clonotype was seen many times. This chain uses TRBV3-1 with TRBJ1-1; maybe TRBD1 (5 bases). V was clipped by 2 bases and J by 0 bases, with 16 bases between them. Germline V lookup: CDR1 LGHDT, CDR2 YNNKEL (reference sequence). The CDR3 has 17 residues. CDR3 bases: TGTGCCAGCAGCCAAAACACGAAGGGGATCGTGAACACTGAAGCTTTCTTT. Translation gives CASSQNTKGIVNTEAFF.

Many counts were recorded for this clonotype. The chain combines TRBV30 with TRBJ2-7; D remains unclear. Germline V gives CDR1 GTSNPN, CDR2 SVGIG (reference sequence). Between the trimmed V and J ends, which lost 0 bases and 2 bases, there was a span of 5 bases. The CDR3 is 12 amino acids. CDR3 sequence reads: CAWSVGPYEQYF. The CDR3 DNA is TGTGCCTGGAGTGTAGGTCCCTACGAGCAGTACTTC.

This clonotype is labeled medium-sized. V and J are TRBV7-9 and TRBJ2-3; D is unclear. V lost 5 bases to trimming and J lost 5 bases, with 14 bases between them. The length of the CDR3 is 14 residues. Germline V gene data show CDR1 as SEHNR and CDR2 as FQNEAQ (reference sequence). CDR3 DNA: TGTGCCAGCAGCGGGTCGCCTCCTTTAGATACGCAGTATTTT. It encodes CASSGSPPLDTQYF.

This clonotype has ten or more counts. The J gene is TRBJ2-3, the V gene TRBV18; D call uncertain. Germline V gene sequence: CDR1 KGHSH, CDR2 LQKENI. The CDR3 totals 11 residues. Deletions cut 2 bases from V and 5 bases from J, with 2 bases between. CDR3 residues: CASSPIDTQYF. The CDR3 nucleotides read TGTGCCAGCTCACCAATAGATACGCAGTATTTT.

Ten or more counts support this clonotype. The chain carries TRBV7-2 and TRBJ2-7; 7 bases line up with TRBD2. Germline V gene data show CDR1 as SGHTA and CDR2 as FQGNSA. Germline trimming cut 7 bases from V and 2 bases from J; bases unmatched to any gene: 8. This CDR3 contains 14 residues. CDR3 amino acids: CASTGGGFTYEQYF. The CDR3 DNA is TGTGCCAGCACTGGGGGGGGATTCACCTACGAGCAGTACTTC. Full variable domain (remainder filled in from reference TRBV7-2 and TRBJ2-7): GAGVSQSPSNKVTEKGKDVELRCDPISGHTALYWYRQSLGQGLEFLIYFQGNSAPDKSGLPSDRFSAERTGGSVSTLTIQRTQQEDSAVYLCASTGGGFTYEQYFGPGTRLTVT.

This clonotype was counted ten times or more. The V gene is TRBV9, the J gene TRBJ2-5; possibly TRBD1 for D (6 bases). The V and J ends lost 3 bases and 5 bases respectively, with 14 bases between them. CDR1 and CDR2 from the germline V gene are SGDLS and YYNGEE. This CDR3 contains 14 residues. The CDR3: CASSGSPRGETQYF. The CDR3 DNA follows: TGTGCCAGCAGCGGAAGTCCTAGGGGGGAGACCCAGTACTTC.

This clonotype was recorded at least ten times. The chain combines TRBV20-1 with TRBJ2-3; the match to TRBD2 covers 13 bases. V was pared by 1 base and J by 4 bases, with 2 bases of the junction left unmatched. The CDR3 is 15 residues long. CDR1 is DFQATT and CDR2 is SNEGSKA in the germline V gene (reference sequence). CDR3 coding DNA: TGCAGTGCTAGAGTGACTAGCGGGGGGCCAGATACGCAGTATTTT. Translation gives CSARVTSGGPDTQYF.

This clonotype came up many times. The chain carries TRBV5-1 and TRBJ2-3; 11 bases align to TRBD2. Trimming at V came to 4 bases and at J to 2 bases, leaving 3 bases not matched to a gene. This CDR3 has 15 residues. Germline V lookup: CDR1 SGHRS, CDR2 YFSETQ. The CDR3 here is CASSETSGVTDTQYF. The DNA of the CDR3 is TGCGCCAGCAGCGAGACTAGCGGGGTCACAGATACGCAGTATTTT.

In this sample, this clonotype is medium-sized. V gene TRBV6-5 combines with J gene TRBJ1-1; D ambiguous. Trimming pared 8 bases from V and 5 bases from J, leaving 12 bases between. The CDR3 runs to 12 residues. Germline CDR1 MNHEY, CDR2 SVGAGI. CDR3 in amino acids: CASFEGYTEAFF. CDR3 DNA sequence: TGTGCCAGCTTTGAGGGCTATACTGAAGCTTTCTTT.